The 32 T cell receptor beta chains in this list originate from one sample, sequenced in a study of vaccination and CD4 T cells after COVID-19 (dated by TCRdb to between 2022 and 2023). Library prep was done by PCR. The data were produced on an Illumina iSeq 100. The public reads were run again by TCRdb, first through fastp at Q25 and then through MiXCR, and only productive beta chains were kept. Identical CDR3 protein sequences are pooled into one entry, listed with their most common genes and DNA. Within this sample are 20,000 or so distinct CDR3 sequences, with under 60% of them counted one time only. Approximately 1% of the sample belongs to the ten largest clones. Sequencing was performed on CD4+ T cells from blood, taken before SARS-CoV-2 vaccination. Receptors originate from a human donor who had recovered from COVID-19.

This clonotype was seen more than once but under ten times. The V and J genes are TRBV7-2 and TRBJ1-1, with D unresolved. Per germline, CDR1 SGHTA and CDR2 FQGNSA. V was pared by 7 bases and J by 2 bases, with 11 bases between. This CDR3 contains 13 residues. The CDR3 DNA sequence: TGTGCCAGCACCACTACGCCTAACACTGAAGCTTTCTTT. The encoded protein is CASTTTPNTEAFF. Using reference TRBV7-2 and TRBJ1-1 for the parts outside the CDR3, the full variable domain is GAGVSQSPSNKVTEKGKDVELRCDPISGHTALYWYRQSLGQGLEFLIYFQGNSAPDKSGLPSDRFSAERTGGSVSTLTIQRTQQEDSAVYLCASTTTPNTEAFFGQGTRLTVV.

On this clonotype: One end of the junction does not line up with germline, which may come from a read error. In DNA, the CDR3 is TGTGCCAGCAGGTCCGCGATAGGGAGCCTTATTAGTGGGACCAACGTCCTGACTTTC. This gives the protein CASRSAIGSLISGTNVLTF. The gene calls are TRBV6-1 and TRBJ2-6; D is possibly TRBD2 (5 bases). CDR1 is MNHNS and CDR2 is SASEGT in the germline V gene. CDR3 length equals 19 residues.

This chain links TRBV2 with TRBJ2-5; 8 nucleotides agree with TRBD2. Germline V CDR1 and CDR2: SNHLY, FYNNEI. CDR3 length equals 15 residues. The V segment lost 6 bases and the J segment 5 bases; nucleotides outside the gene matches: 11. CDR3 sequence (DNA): TGTGCCAGCAGGCCGGGACTAGGGGACGAGGAGACCCAGTACTTC. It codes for CASRPGLGDEETQYF.

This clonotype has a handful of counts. The CDR3 DNA reads as TGTGCCAGCAGCTTAGATGCAGGGGAGAGCCAGCCCCAGCATTTT. As protein: CASSLDAGESQPQHF. This chain connects TRBV7-2 to TRBJ1-5; D is possibly TRBD1 (6 bases). The V gene lost 1 base and the J gene lost 7 bases, with 14 bases spanning the gap. Germline CDR1 SGHTA, CDR2 FQGNSA. The CDR3 consists of 15 residues.

The CDR3 DNA reads TGCGCCAGCAGCTTGGCCCTAGCGGGACAGGAGACCCAGTACTTC. Residues: CASSLALAGQETQYF. J is TRBJ2-5 and V is TRBV5-1, with 9 nucleotides matching TRBD2. The germline gives CDR1 SGHRS, CDR2 YFSETQ. V trimming: 0 bases; J trimming: 5 bases; junction bases outside the gene matches: 5. CDR3 length: 15 residues. The full variable domain, in which reference TRBV5-1 and TRBJ2-5 provide the parts outside the CDR3, is KAGVTQTPRYLIKTRGQQVTLSCSPISGHRSVSWYQQTPGQGLQFLFEYFSETQRNKGNFPGRFSGRQFSNSRSEMNVSTLELGDSALYLCASSLALAGQETQYFGPGTRLLVL.

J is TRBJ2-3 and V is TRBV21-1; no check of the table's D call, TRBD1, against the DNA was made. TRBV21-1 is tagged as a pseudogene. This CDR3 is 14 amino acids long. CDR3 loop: CASRPGHSTDTQYF. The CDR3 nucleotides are TGTGCCAGCCGCCCAGGACATAGCACAGATACGCAGTATTTT.

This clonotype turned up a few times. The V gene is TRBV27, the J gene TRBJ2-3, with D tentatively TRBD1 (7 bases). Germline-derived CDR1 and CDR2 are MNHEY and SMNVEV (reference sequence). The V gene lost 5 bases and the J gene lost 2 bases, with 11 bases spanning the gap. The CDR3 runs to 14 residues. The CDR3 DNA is TGTGCCAGCAGTAACAGGGGACTCACAGATACGCAGTATTTT. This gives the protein CASSNRGLTDTQYF.

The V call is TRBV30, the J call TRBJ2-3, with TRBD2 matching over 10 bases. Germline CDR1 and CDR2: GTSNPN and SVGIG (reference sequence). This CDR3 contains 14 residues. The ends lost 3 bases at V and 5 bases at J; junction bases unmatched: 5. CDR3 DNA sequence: TGTGCCTGGAGCCGGACTAGCGGTCGAGATACGCAGTATTTT. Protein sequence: CAWSRTSGRDTQYF.

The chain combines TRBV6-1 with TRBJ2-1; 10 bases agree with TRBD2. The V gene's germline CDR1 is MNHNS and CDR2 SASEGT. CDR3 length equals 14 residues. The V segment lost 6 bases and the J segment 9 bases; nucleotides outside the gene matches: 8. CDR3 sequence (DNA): TGTGCCAGCAGAACCCTAGCGGGAGTGGTTGAGCAGTTCTTC. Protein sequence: CASRTLAGVVEQFF.

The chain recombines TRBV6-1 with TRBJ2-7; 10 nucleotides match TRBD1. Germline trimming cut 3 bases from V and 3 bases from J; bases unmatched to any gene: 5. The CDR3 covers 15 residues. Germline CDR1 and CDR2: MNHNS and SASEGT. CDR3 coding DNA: TGTGCCAGCAGTGAGGGACAGGGGCCTTACTACGAGCAGTACTTC. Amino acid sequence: CASSEGQGPYYEQYF.

Here the CDR3 DNA reads TGTGCCAGTAGTACATACGGGCAGGGGGGAGAGACCCAGTACTTC. It encodes CASSTYGQGGETQYF. The chain recombines TRBV19 with TRBJ2-5, with D maybe TRBD1 (7 bases). V was cut by 4 bases and J by 4 bases, with 16 bases left in between. The CDR3 loop spans 15 amino acids. The germline CDR1 and CDR2 sequences are LNHDA and SQIVND (reference sequence).

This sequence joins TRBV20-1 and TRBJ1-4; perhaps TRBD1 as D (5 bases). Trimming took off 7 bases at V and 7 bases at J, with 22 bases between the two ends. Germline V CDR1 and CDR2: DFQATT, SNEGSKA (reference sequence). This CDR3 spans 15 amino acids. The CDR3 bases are TGCAGTGGATCGGGTCCGGGGGGTAACTTTGAAAAACTGTTTTTT. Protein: CSGSGPGGNFEKLFF.

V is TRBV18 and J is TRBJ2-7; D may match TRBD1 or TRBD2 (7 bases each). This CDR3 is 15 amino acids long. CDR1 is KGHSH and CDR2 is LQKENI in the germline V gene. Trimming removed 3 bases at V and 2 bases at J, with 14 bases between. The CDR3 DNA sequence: TGTGCCAGCTCACCGACACAGGGGAGGGCCTACGAGCAGTACTTC. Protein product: CASSPTQGRAYEQYF.

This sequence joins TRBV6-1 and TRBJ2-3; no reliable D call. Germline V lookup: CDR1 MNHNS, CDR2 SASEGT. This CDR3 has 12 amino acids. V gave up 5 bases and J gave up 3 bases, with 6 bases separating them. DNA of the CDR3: TGTGCCAGCAGTAAGACGACAGATACGCAGTATTTT. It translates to CASSKTTDTQYF.

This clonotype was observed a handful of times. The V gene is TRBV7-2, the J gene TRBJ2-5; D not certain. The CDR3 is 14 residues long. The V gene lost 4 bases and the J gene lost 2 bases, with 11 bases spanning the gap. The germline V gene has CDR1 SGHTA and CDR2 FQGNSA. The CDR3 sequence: CASSSRHGQETQYF. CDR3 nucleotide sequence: TGTGCCAGCAGCTCTAGACACGGACAAGAGACCCAGTACTTC.

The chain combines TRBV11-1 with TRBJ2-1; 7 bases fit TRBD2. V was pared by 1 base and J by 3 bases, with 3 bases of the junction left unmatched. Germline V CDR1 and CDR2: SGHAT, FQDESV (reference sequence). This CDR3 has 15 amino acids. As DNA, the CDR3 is TGTGCCAGCAGCTTAGTCGGGACTAACTACAATGAGCAGTTCTTC. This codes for CASSLVGTNYNEQFF.

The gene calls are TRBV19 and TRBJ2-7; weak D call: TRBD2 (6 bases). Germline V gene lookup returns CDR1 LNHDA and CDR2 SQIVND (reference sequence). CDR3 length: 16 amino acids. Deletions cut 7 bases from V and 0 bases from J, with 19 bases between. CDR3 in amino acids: CASTYRRERSSYEQYF. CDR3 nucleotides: TGTGCCAGTACATATCGGAGGGAGCGCAGCTCCTACGAGCAGTACTTC.

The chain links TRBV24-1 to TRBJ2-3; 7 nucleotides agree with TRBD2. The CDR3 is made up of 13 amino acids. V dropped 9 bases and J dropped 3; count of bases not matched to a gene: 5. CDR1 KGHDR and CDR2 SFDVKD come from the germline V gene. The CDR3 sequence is CATGGSGTDTQYF. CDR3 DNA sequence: TGTGCCACCGGGGGTAGCGGGACAGATACGCAGTATTTT.

The CDR3 DNA is TGTGCCAGAAGTAGCGGGAGAGGCACAGATACGCAGTATTTT. This codes for CARSSGRGTDTQYF. This chain joins TRBV7-2 and TRBJ2-3; TRBD2 agrees at 9 bases. This CDR3 spans 14 amino acids. Germline V gene data show CDR1 as SGHTA and CDR2 as FQGNSA. Trimming cost V 9 bases and J 1 base; bases outside gene matches: 5.

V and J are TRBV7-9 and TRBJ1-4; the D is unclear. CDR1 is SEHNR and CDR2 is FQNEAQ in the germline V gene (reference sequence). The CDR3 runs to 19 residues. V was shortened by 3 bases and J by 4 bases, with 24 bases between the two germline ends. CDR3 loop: CASSFSGKGPFSFNEKLFF. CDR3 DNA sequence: TGTGCCAGCAGCTTTAGCGGCAAAGGACCATTCTCCTTTAATGAAAAACTGTTTTTT. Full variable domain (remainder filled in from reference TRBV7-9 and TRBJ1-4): DTGVSQNPRHKITKRGQNVTFRCDPISEHNRLYWYRQTLGQGPEFLTYFQNEAQLEKSRLLSDRFSAERPKGSFSTLEIQRTEQGDSAMYLCASSFSGKGPFSFNEKLFFGSGTQLSVL.

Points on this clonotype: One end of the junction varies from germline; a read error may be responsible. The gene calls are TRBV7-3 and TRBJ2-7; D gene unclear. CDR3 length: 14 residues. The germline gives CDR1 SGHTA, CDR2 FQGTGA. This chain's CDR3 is CASSLTSSSYEQYF. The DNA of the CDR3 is TGTGCCAGCAGCCTAACGTCTAGCTCCTACGAGCAGTACTTC.

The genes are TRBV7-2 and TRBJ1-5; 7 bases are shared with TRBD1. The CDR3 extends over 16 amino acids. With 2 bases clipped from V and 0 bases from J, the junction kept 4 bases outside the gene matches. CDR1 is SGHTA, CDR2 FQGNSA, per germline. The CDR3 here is CASSLYRGLSNQPQHF. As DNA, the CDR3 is TGTGCCAGCAGCTTATACAGGGGACTTAGCAATCAGCCCCAGCATTTT. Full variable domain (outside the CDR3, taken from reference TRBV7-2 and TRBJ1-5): GAGVSQSPSNKVTEKGKDVELRCDPISGHTALYWYRQSLGQGLEFLIYFQGNSAPDKSGLPSDRFSAERTGGSVSTLTIQRTQQEDSAVYLCASSLYRGLSNQPQHFGDGTRLSIL.

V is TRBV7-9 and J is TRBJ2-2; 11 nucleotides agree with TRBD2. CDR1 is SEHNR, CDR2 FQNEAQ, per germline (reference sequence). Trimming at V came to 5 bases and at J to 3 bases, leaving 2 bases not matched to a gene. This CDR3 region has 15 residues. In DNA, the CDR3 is TGTGCCAGCAGCCGGACTAGCGGGTACACCGGGGAGCTGTTTTTT. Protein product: CASSRTSGYTGELFF.

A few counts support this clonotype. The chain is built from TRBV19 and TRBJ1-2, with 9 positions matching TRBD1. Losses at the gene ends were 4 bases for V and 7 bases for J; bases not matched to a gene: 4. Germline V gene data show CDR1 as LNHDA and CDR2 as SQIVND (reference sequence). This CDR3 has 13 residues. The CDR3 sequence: CASSTTGGSGYTF. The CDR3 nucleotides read TGTGCCAGTAGTACCACAGGGGGCAGTGGCTACACCTTC.

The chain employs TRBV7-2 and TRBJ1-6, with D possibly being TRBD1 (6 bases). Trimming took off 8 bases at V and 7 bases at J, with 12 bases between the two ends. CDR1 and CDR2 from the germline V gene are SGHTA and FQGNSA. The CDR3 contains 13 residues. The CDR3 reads CASGHTGNSPLHF. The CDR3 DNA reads TGTGCCAGCGGTCACACAGGGAATTCACCCCTCCACTTT.

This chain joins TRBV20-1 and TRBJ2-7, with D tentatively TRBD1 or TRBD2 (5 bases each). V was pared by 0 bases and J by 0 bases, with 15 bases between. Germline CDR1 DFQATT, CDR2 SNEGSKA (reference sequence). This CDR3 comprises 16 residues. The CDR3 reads CSAREWGTRSSYEQYF. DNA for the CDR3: TGCAGTGCTAGAGAATGGGGGACCAGAAGCTCCTACGAGCAGTACTTC.

CDR3 in DNA: TGTGCCAGCAGTTTGAACCCCCCCCTGTGGTCGGACACCGGGGAGCTGTTTTTT. This translates into CASSLNPPLWSDTGELFF. This chain uses TRBV28 with TRBJ2-2; D unclear. Germline V gene data show CDR1 as MDHEN and CDR2 as SYDVKM. There are 18 residues in the CDR3. The V end was cut by 3 bases, the J end by 3 bases, with 20 bases between.

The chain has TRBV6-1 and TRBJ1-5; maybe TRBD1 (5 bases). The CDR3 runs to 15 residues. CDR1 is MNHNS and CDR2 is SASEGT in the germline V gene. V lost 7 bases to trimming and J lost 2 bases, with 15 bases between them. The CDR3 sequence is CASKWRGEGNQPQHF. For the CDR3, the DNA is TGTGCCAGCAAGTGGCGGGGGGAGGGCAATCAGCCCCAGCATTTT.

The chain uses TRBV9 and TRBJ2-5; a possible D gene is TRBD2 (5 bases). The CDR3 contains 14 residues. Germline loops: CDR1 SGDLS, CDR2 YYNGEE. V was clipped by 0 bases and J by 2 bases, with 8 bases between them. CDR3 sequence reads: CASSVDSGQETQYF. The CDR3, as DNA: TGTGCCAGCAGCGTAGATTCGGGGCAAGAGACCCAGTACTTC.

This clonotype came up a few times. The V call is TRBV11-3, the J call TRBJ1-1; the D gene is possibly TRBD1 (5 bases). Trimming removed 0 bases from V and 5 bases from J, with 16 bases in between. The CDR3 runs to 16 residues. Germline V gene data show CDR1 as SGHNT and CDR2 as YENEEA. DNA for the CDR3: TGTGCCAGCAGCTTAGATGGAAGGGGCGGAAGTACTGAAGCTTTCTTT. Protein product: CASSLDGRGGSTEAFF.

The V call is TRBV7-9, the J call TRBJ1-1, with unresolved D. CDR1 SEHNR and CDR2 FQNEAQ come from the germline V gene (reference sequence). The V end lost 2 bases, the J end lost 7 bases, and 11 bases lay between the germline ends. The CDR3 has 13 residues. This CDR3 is CASSLSHEVEAFF. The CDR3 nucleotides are TGTGCCAGCAGCTTAAGCCATGAAGTTGAAGCTTTCTTT.

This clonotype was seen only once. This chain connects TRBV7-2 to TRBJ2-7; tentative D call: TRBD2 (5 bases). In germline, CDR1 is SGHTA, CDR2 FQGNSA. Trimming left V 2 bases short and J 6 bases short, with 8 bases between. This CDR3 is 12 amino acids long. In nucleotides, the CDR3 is TGTGCCAGCAGCTTAACTAGTTCCGAGCAGTACTTC. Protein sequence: CASSLTSSEQYF.